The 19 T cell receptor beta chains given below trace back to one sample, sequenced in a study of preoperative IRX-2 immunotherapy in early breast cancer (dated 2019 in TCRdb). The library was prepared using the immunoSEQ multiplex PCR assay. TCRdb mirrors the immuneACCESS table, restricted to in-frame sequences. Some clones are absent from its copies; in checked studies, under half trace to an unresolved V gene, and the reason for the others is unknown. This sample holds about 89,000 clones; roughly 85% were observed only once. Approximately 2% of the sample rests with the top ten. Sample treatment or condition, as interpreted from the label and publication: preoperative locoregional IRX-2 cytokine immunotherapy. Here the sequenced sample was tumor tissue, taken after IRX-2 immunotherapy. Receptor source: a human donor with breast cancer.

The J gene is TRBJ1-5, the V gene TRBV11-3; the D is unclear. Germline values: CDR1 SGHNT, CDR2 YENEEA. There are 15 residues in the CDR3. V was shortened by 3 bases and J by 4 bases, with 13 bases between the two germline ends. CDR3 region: CASSLQVGWNQPQHF. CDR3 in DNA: TGTGCCAGCAGCTTGCAGGTTGGATGGAATCAGCCCCAGCATTTT.

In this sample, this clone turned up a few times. This CDR3 is CASSLAPSQGVGAFF. In DNA, the CDR3 is TGTGCCAGCAGCTTAGCCCCATCACAGGGCGTTGGAGCTTTCTTT. This sequence joins TRBV7-7 and TRBJ1-1, with D tentatively TRBD1 (6 bases). CDR3 size: 15 residues. V lost 0 bases to trimming and J lost 10 bases, with 18 bases between them. CDR1 and CDR2 (germline): SSHAT, FNYEAQ (reference sequence).

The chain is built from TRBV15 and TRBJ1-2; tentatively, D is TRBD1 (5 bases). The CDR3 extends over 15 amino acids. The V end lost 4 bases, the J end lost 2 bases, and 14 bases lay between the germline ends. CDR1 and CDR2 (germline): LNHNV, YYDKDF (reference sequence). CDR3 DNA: TGTGCCACCAGCAACCGGGGGGGATCGAACTATGGCTACACCTTC. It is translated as CATSNRGGSNYGYTF.

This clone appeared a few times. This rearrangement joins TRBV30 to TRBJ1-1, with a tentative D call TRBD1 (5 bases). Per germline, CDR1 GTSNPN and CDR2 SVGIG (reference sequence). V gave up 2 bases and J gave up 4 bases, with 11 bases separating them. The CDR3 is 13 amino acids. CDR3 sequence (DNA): TGTGCCTGGAGTCGGATGGGGGGCACTGAAGCTTTCTTT. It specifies CAWSRMGGTEAFF.

CDR3 bases: TGCGCCAGCAGCCCGCAGATTTTCGGGTCTTTGGGCACTGAAGCTTTCTTT. This translates into CASSPQIFGSLGTEAFF. The rearrangement joins TRBV5-1 to TRBJ1-1; D remains unclear. V was clipped by 4 bases and J by 4 bases, with 23 bases between them. This CDR3 spans 17 amino acids. Germline loops: CDR1 SGHRS, CDR2 YFSETQ.

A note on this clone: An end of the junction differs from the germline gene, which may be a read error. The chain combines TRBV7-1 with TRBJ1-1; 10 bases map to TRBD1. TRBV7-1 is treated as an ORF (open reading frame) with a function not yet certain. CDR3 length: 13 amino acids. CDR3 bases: TGTGCCAGCAGCTTAGACGGGACAGGGGTTACCCTGTTT. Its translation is CASSLDGTGVTLF.

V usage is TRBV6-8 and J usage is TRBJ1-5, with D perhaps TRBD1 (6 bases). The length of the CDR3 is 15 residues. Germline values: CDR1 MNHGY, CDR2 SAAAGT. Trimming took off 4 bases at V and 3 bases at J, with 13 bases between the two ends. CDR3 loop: CASSFPGGYNQPQHF. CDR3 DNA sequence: TGTGCCAGCAGTTTCCCTGGGGGCTACAATCAGCCCCAGCATTTT.

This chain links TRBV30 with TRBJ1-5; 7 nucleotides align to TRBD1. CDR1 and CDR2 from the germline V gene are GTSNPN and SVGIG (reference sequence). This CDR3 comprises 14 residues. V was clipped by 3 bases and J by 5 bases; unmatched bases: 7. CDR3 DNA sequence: TGTGCCTGGAGCGCCGGGACAGCCGATCAGCCCCAGCATTTT. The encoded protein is CAWSAGTADQPQHF.

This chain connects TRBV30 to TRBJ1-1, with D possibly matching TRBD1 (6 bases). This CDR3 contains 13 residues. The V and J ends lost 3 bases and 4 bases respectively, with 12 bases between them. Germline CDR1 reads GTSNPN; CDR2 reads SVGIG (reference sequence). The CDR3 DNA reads TGTGCCTGGAGGTCAGGGGCAGGCACTGAAGCTTTCTTT. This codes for CAWRSGAGTEAFF.

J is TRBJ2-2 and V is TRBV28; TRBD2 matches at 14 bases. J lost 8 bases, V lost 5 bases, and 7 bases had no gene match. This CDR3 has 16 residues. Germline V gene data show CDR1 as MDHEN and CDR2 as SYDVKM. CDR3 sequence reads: CASSPIGLAGGGELFF. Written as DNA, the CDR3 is TGTGCCAGCAGTCCCATCGGACTAGCGGGAGGAGGGGAGCTGTTTTTT.

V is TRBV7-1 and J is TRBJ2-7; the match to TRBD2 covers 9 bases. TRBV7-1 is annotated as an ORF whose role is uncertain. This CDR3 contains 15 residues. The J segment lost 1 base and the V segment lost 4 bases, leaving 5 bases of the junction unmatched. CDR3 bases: TGTGCCAGCAGCTTCGGACTAGCGATTTCCTACGAGCAGTACTTC. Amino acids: CASSFGLAISYEQYF.

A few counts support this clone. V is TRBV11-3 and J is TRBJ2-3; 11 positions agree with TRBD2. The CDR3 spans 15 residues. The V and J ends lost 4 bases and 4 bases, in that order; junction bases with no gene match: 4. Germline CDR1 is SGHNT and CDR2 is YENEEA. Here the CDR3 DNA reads TGTGCCAGCAGCTCGCTGGGACTAGCGGCAGATACGCAGTATTTT. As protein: CASSSLGLAADTQYF.

CDR3: CSVEDQTSGYEQYF. The CDR3 nucleotides read TGCAGCGTTGAAGATCAGACTAGCGGATACGAGCAGTACTTC. The rearrangement joins TRBV29-1 to TRBJ2-7, with 9 bases lining up with TRBD2. The CDR3 runs to 14 residues. CDR1 and CDR2 (germline): SQVTM, ANQGSEA. V lost 0 bases to trimming and J lost 4 bases; unmatched junction nucleotides: 4.

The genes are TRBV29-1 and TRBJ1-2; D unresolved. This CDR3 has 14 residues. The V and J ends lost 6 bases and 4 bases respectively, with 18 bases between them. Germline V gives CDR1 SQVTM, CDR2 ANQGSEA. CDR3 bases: TGCAGCGTCCAACTAGCGGCCTCGCGCTATGGCTACACCTTC. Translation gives CSVQLAASRYGYTF.

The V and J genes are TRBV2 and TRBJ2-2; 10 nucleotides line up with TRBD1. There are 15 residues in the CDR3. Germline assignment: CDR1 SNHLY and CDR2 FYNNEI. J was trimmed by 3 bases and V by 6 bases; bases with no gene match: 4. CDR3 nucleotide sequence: TGTGCCAGCAGCCGGACAGGGGGTGACACCGGGGAGCTGTTTTTT. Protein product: CASSRTGGDTGELFF. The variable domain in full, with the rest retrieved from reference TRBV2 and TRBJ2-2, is EPEVTQTPSHQVTQMGQEVILRCVPISNHLYFYWYRQILGQKVEFLVSFYNNEISEKSEIFDDQFSVERPDGSNFTLKIRSTKLEDSAMYFCASSRTGGDTGELFFGEGSRLTVL.

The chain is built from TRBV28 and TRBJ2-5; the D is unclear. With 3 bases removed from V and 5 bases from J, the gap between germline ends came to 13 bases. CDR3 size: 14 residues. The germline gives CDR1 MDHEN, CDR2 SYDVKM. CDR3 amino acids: CASSFRRSWETQYF. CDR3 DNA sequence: TGTGCCAGCAGTTTCAGGCGATCGTGGGAGACCCAGTACTTC.

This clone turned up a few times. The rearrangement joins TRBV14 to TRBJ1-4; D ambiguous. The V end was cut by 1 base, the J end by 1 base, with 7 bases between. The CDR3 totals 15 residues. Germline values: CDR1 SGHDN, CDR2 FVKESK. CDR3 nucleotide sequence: TGTGCCAGCAGCCAAGTGCGGGTAACTAATGAAAAACTGTTTTTT. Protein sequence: CASSQVRVTNEKLFF.

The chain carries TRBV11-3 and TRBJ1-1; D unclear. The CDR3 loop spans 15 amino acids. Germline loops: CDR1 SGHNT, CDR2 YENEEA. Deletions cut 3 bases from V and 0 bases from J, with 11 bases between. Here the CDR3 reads CASSFEGPLNTEAFF. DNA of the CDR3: TGTGCCAGCAGCTTTGAAGGACCGCTGAACACTGAAGCTTTCTTT.

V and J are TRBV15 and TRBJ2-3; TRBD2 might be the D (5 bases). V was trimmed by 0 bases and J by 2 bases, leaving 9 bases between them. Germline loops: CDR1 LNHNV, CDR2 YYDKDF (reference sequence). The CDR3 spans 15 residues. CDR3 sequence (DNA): TGTGCCACCAGCAGAGATAGCGCATCCACAGATACGCAGTATTTT. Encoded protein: CATSRDSASTDTQYF.